The entry that follows covers one TCR beta chain sequence. The data belong to a study of T cells in localized non-small cell lung cancer. V was pared by 0 bases and J by 8 bases, with 12 bases between. CDR1 is SGHRS and CDR2 is YFSETQ in the germline V gene. The CDR3 has 14 residues. The method was immunoSEQ multiplex PCR; TCRdb's version includes in-frame clones alone and lacks a portion of them. Here the sample spans some 36,000 clones, 86% being singletons. The rearrangement joins TRBV5-1 to TRBJ2-4; possible D gene TRBD2, 5 bases. The receptor was derived from a male donor older than 55 with stage II lung adenocarcinoma. The specimen was peripheral blood mononuclear cells, collected before any cancer treatment. CDR3 amino acids: CASSLAGPRDIQYF. The CDR3 region has the DNA TGCGCCAGCAGCTTGGCCGGACCGAGGGACATTCAGTACTTC.